The present T cell receptor beta chain was sequenced within a study of long-term antiretroviral therapy in people with HIV. J gave up 4 bases and V 0 bases, and 1 base lay outside the gene matches. CDR1 and CDR2 from the germline V gene are SGHRS and YFSETQ. The CDR3 is made up of 14 amino acids. Researchers report immunoSEQ v3.0 was run at survey level. Profiled with immunoSEQ multiplex PCR; TCRdb holds only in-frame clones, not every one. This table holds about 23,000 clones, roughly 82% found once. The clonotype was recovered from a man aged 45-65 years with HIV. The sequencing used unsorted PBMCs, collected 0.3 years after starting antiretroviral therapy. This chain uses TRBV5-1 with TRBJ2-3; 8 bases fit TRBD1. CDR3 residues: CASSLADRADTQYF. DNA for the CDR3: TGCGCCAGCAGCTTGGCGGACAGGGCAGATACGCAGTATTTT.